The 20 T cell receptor beta chains below come from one sample, sequenced in a study of T cells in Graves' hyperthyroidism and ophthalmopathy (dated by TCRdb to about 2019). The library was obtained by multiplex PCR. The data were produced on an Illumina HiSeq 2000. The TCR beta CDR3 regions were amplified from the RNA transcripts. The TCR CDR3 was subjected to a first round of RT-PCR using the HTBI primer set and the Qiagen OneStep RT-PCR kit. The public reads were reprocessed in TCRdb via fastp at Q25 and MiXCR, keeping in-frame beta chains. Each entry is one CDR3 protein sequence, shown with its most common DNA and genes. The sample has about 210,000 distinct CDR3 sequences on record, roughly 17% of them singletons. The ten largest clones add up to roughly 50% of the sample. Sample: blood. The receptor source for this set is a man aged 45-65 years with Graves' hyperthyroidism.

A single count supports this clonotype. The chain carries TRBV28 and TRBJ2-5; TRBD1 or TRBD2 may be the D gene (7 bases each). This CDR3 region has 15 residues. The V gene lost 6 bases and the J gene lost 2 bases, with 16 bases spanning the gap. Germline values: CDR1 MDHEN, CDR2 SYDVKM. CDR3 nucleotides: TGTGCCAGCAGGTCCCAGGGGGGGGGGCAAGAGACCCAGTACTTC. Its translation is CASRSQGGGQETQYF.

This chain uses TRBV7-9 with TRBJ2-7, with 7 nucleotides matching TRBD2. This CDR3 region has 15 residues. The germline V gene encodes CDR1 SEHNR and CDR2 FQNEAQ (reference sequence). V shed 5 bases and J 4 bases; nucleotides not matched to a gene: 11. The CDR3 DNA follows: TGTGCCAGCAGCCCGAGTGTTAGCGGGTCTTACGAGCAGTACTTC. It translates to CASSPSVSGSYEQYF. The full variable domain, in which reference TRBV7-9 and TRBJ2-7 provide the parts outside the CDR3, is DTGVSQNPRHKITKRGQNVTFRCDPISEHNRLYWYRQTLGQGPEFLTYFQNEAQLEKSRLLSDRFSAERPKGSFSTLEIQRTEQGDSAMYLCASSPSVSGSYEQYFGPGTRLTVT.

This sequence joins TRBV7-3 and TRBJ2-1; 8 nucleotides line up with TRBD2. This CDR3 has 16 residues. Germline CDR1 reads SGHTA; CDR2 reads FQGTGA. The V and J ends lost 4 bases and 2 bases, in that order; junction bases with no gene match: 7. The CDR3 DNA reads as TGTGCCAGCAGCTCAACTATGGGACTAGCCTACAATGAGCAGTTCTTC. Protein: CASSSTMGLAYNEQFF.

This clonotype was counted at least ten times. This chain links TRBV7-2 with TRBJ2-1; TRBD1 aligns across 9 bases. This CDR3 contains 16 residues. V was clipped by 1 base and J by 4 bases; unmatched bases: 5. Looked up from germline, CDR1 is SGHTA and CDR2 is FQGNSA. In DNA form, the CDR3 reads TGTGCCAGCAGCTTAGACGGGACAGGGTCTTACAATGAGCAGTTCTTC. Translating gives CASSLDGTGSYNEQFF.

This clonotype was counted many times. The J gene is TRBJ2-3, the V gene TRBV7-8, with D perhaps assigned TRBD1 or TRBD2 (5 bases each). Germline CDR1 SGHVS, CDR2 FQNEAQ. The CDR3 loop spans 15 amino acids. The V end lost 5 bases, the J end lost 3 bases, and 15 bases lay between the germline ends. The CDR3 DNA follows: TGTGCCAGCAGCCCGCAGGGATTAGCGACAGATACGCAGTATTTT. It translates to CASSPQGLATDTQYF.

This clonotype turned up a few times. The CDR3 nucleotides read TGTGCCAGCAGTGAATATGGTACGGGACTAGCGATCCAAGAGACCCAGTACTTC. This encodes CASSEYGTGLAIQETQYF. This chain uses TRBV6-1 with TRBJ2-5; the match to TRBD2 covers 10 bases. The CDR3 sequence is 18 residues long. The junction had 10 bases not matched to a gene; V was cut back by 2 bases and J by 1 base. Germline CDR1 and CDR2: MNHNS and SASEGT.

This clonotype showed up just a few times. The V call is TRBV4-1, the J call TRBJ2-5, with a possible D match to TRBD2 (6 bases). Germline V gives CDR1 MGHRA, CDR2 YSYEKL. CDR3 length: 13 amino acids. V was pared by 2 bases and J by 5 bases, with 9 bases between. Written as DNA, the CDR3 is TGCGCCAGCAGCCAAACGGGAGACGAGACCCAGTACTTC. Encoded protein: CASSQTGDETQYF.

This clonotype came up many times. V usage is TRBV20-1 and J usage is TRBJ2-3; a weak D match, TRBD1 (6 bases). Between the trimmed V and J ends, which lost 5 bases and 2 bases, there was a span of 14 bases. The germline CDR1 and CDR2 sequences are DFQATT and SNEGSKA (reference sequence). This CDR3 contains 14 residues. The CDR3 loop reads CSAPGAGNTDTQYF. CDR3 nucleotide sequence: TGCAGTGCTCCAGGGGCGGGTAACACAGATACGCAGTATTTT.

This clonotype was detected a few times. The chain recombines TRBV11-3 with TRBJ2-2; 11 nucleotides line up with TRBD2. Trimming took 5 bases from V and 7 from J; bases not matched to a gene: 9. The germline gives CDR1 SGHNT, CDR2 YENEEA. The CDR3 spans 16 residues. This chain's CDR3 is CASSITSGSVVGELFF. CDR3 in DNA: TGTGCCAGCAGCATCACTAGCGGGAGTGTGGTCGGGGAGCTGTTTTTT.

V gene TRBV6-1 combines with J gene TRBJ1-5; 7 bases line up with TRBD1. Germline CDR1 and CDR2: MNHNS and SASEGT. This CDR3 spans 15 amino acids. J lost 4 bases, V lost 4 bases, and 7 bases had no gene match. The CDR3 reads CASSGWDSLNQPQHF. The CDR3 DNA is TGTGCCAGCAGTGGATGGGACAGCCTAAATCAGCCCCAGCATTTT.

This clonotype was counted ten times or more. The V and J genes are TRBV5-1 and TRBJ2-1; TRBD2 might be the D (6 bases). V was cut by 0 bases and J by 10 bases, with 14 bases left in between. Germline V gene sequence: CDR1 SGHRS, CDR2 YFSETQ. The CDR3 sequence is 14 residues long. The CDR3 protein is CASSLGTERAEQFF. CDR3 sequence (DNA): TGCGCCAGCAGCTTGGGTACGGAGCGGGCGGAGCAGTTCTTC.

At least ten counts were recorded for this clonotype. DNA of the CDR3: TGTGCCAGCAGGGGGGTCCGGGGTTTGGTGCGAGAGACCCAGTACTTC. The encoded protein is CASRGVRGLVRETQYF. V gene TRBV2 combines with J gene TRBJ2-5; D tentatively reads TRBD1 or TRBD2 (5 bases each). CDR1 and CDR2 from the germline V gene are SNHLY and FYNNEI. This CDR3 is 16 amino acids long. V was pared by 6 bases and J by 4 bases, with 21 bases between.

This clonotype has a handful of counts. The rearrangement joins TRBV5-1 to TRBJ2-5; TRBD1 aligns across 9 bases. Germline loops: CDR1 SGHRS, CDR2 YFSETQ. The CDR3 loop spans 17 amino acids. J gave up 4 bases and V 2 bases, and 12 bases lay outside the gene matches. CDR3 sequence (DNA): TGCGCCAGCAGCTTCTCTTTGACAGGGGGTAAAAGAGAGACCCAGTACTTC. Protein product: CASSFSLTGGKRETQYF.

This clonotype was seen more than once but under ten times. This may be a read error: a much more frequent sequence differs by one nucleotide. J is TRBJ1-2 and V is TRBV3-1; D remains ambiguous. This CDR3 has 11 residues. Germline V gene lookup returns CDR1 LGHDT and CDR2 YNNKEL (reference sequence). For the CDR3, the DNA is TGTGCCAGCGGCCAAGAAGGGGGCTACACCTTC. It is translated as CASGQEGGYTF.

This clonotype was found many times. The chain couples TRBV20-1 to TRBJ2-7; 7 bases are a match to TRBD2. In germline, CDR1 is DFQATT, CDR2 SNEGSKA (reference sequence). This CDR3 contains 14 residues. V gave up 0 bases and J gave up 2 bases; unmatched junction bases: 4. This CDR3 reads CSARDQLATYEQYF. In DNA, the CDR3 is TGCAGTGCTAGAGATCAACTAGCGACCTACGAGCAGTACTTC.

This clonotype was seen more than once but under ten times. The chain has TRBV4-2 and TRBJ2-3, with TRBD2 identical over 10 bases. The CDR3 sequence is 19 residues long. CDR1 and CDR2 from the germline V gene are LGHNA and YNFKEQ. V trimming: 3 bases; J trimming: 1 base; junction bases outside the gene matches: 13. CDR3 residues: CASSHHGGTGTSGTDTQYF. Here the CDR3 DNA reads TGTGCCAGCAGCCACCACGGGGGGACCGGGACTAGCGGCACAGATACGCAGTATTTT.

This sequence joins TRBV11-2 and TRBJ2-7; TRBD1 aligns across 8 bases. CDR3 size: 15 residues. The V gene end was trimmed by 5 bases and the J gene end by 2 bases; junction bases not matched to a gene: 8. Germline CDR1 reads SGHAT; CDR2 reads FQNNGV. CDR3 bases: TGTGCCAGCAGCGCTACCGGGACAGGTACCTACGAGCAGTACTTC. Translating it yields CASSATGTGTYEQYF. Full variable domain (rest looked up from reference TRBV11-2 and TRBJ2-7): EAGVAQSPRYKIIEKRQSVAFWCNPISGHATLYWYQQILGQGPKLLIQFQNNGVVDDSQLPKDRFSAERLKGVDSTLKIQPAKLEDSAVYLCASSATGTGTYEQYFGPGTRLTVT.

This clonotype has ten or more counts. The chain combines TRBV7-2 with TRBJ1-2; 10 nucleotides agree with TRBD1. The CDR3 spans 15 residues. CDR1 SGHTA and CDR2 FQGNSA come from the germline V gene. The V gene end was trimmed by 2 bases and the J gene end by 7 bases; junction bases not matched to a gene: 7. In nucleotides, the CDR3 is TGTGCCAGCAGCTTAAGTGGGACAGGGGATGGTGGCTACACCTTC. Translated, it gives CASSLSGTGDGGYTF.

As DNA, the CDR3 is TGCGCCAGCAGCTTGGCCGAAGGGACTGGCTACACCTTC. Translated: CASSLAEGTGYTF. The chain recombines TRBV5-1 with TRBJ1-2, with a weak D call TRBD1 (5 bases). Trimming left V 0 bases short and J 7 bases short, with 10 bases between. The CDR3 spans 13 residues. In germline, CDR1 is SGHRS, CDR2 YFSETQ.

V usage is TRBV12-3 or TRBV12-4 and J usage is TRBJ1-1; the D is unclear. V was shortened by 5 bases and J by 3 bases, with 7 bases between the two germline ends. This CDR3 comprises 12 residues. This CDR3 is CASSRLHTEAFF. CDR3 DNA: TGTGCCAGCAGTCGTCTCCACACTGAAGCTTTCTTT.